This T cell receptor (beta chain) originates from a study of blood T cells in healthy people across ages. Study-wide results and limits: Percentage of naive T cells showed a strong correlation with TCR beta diversity. Researchers deemed the diversity estimates from one million T cells underestimates. Across the age range, TCR beta diversity per million T cells fell in a roughly linear way.

The sample holds a few counts of this clonotype. Its specificity is unknown. Combining a sample-barcoded 5' primer with a J-beta primer mix, a second PCR ran for about 7 to 12 cycles. One entry per CDR3 protein, called by TCRdb with MiXCR from the 5' RACE reads. The sample shows around 1,500,000 distinct CDR3 sequences, around two fifths of them seen only once. The germline V and J ends were trimmed by 6 bases and 6 bases, with 18 bases remaining between them. In germline, CDR1 is SNHLY, CDR2 FYNNEI. The CDR3 totals 15 residues. Specimen: blood. The chain carries TRBV2 and TRBJ2-1, with D possibly being TRBD1 or TRBD2 (7 bases each). This clonotype was sampled from a woman between 18 and 29 years old in good health. CDR3 sequence (DNA): TGTGCCAGCAGCCAAGGGGAGGGGGCTACCAATGAGCAGTTCTTC. It is translated as CASSQGEGATNEQFF. Drawing the rest from reference TRBV2 and TRBJ2-1, the complete variable domain is EPEVTQTPSHQVTQMGQEVILRCVPISNHLYFYWYRQILGQKVEFLVSFYNNEISEKSEIFDDQFSVERPDGSNFTLKIRSTKLEDSAMYFCASSQGEGATNEQFFGPGTRLTVL.